This T cell receptor beta chain was captured by sequencing in a study of cytomegalovirus exposure and HLA in healthy donors. Points from the study as a whole: A later analysis, which compared TCR beta chains of equal frequency, found the HLA-associated ones more clonally expanded.

Amplification used 60 Vbeta primers and 13 Jbeta primers. The authors' processing: Unique TCR beta chains totaled some 78 million in a later count, with around 11 million of them shared. The data were produced by immunoSEQ multiplex PCR, yet TCRdb's version contains in-frame clones alone and is incomplete. The V and J calls and the clone size are those of that table, but D and trimming were determined from the DNA. The sample lists about 130,000 clones, about 8.5% occurring once. Of note for this clone: Its antigen remains unidentified.

This CDR3 is built from 15 residues. The germline CDR1 and CDR2 sequences are MNHNS and SASEGT. The V gene end was trimmed by 2 bases and the J gene end by 2 bases; junction bases not matched to a gene: 4. The chain links TRBV6-1 to TRBJ2-5, with 8 bases lining up with TRBD1. The source of this sequence is a man aged 35 to 55 in good health and CMV-seronegative. Material for sequencing was PBMCs. The CDR3 here is CASSESGTGQETQYF. Written as DNA, the CDR3 is TGTGCCAGCAGTGAATCTGGGACAGGACAAGAGACCCAGTACTTC.